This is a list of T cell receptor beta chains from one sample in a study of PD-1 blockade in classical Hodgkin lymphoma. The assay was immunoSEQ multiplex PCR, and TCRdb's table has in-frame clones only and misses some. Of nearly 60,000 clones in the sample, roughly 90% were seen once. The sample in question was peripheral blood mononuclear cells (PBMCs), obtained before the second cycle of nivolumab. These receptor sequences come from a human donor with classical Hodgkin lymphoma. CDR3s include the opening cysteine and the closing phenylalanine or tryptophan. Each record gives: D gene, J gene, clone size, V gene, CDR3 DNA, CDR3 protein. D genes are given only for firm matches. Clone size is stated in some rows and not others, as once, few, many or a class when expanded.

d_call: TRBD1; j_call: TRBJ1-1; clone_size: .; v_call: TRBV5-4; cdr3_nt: TGTGCCAGCAGCAAGCCGACAGGGAATAGCGCTGAAGCTTTCTTT; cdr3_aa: CASSKPTGNSAEAFF
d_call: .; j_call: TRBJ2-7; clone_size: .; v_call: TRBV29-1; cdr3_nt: TGCAGCGTTGATCGCGGCGGAGGCGAGCAGTACTTC; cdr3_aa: CSVDRGGGEQYF
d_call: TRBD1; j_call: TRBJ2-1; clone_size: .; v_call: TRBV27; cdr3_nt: TGTGCCAGCAGTTTCCTACCGGGACAGGTAGACGATGAGCAGTTCTTC; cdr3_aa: CASSFLPGQVDDEQFF
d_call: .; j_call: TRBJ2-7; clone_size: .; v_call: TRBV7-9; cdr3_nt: TGTGCCAGCAGCTCCGACCAATACGAGCAGTACTTC; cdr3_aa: CASSSDQYEQYF
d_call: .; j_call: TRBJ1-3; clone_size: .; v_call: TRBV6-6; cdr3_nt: TGTGCCAGCAGAAACACTGGAAACACCATATATTTT; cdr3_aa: CASRNTGNTIYF
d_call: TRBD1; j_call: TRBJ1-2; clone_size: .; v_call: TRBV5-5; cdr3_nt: TGTGCCAGCAGCTTGGAAGGGGGCGGTGGCTACACCTTC; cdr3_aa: CASSLEGGGGYTF
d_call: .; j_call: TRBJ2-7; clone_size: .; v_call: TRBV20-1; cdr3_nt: TGCAGTGCCCCGACAGGAATCGAGCAGTACTTC; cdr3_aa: CSAPTGIEQYF
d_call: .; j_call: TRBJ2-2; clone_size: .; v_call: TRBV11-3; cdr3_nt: TGTGCCGGCAGCTTAAACACCGGGGAGCTGTTTTTT; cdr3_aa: CAGSLNTGELFF
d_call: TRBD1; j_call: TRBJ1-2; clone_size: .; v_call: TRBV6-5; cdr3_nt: TGTGCCAGCAGTGCCGACAGGGTTTGGGATGGCTACACCTTC; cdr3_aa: CASSADRVWDGYTF
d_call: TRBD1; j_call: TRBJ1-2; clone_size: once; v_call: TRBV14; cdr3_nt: TGTGCCAGCGGCCCCAGGGGGATAGGTGGCTACACCTTC; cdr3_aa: CASGPRGIGGYTF
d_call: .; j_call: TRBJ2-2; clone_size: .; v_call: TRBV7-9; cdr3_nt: TGTGCCAGCAGCCCCTGGCGCCCGGGCACCGGGGAGCTGTTTTTT; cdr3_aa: CASSPWRPGTGELFF
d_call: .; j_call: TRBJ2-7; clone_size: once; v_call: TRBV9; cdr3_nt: TGTGCCAGCAGCCGTGGGGGGTCAGGACCCTTCTACGAGCAGTACTTC; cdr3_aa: CASSRGGSGPFYEQYF
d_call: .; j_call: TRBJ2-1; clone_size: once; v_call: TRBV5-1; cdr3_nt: TGCGCCAGCAGCTTGGGGGGAATCTCCTACAATGAGCAGTTCTTC; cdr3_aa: CASSLGGISYNEQFF
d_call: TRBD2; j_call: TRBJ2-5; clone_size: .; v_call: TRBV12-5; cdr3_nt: TGTGCTAGTGCCAAAATCCAGGGTACGGGGGGGACCCAGTACTTC; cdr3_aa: CASAKIQGTGGTQYF
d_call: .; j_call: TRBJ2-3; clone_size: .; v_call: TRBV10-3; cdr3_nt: TGTGCCATCAAGGGAAACACAGATACGCAGTATTTT; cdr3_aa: CAIKGNTDTQYF
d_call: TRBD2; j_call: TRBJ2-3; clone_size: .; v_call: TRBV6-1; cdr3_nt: TGTGCCAGCAGTGAAAAGGCTGGGGTAGCGGGACCCGACAATACGCAGTATTTT; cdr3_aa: CASSEKAGVAGPDNTQYF
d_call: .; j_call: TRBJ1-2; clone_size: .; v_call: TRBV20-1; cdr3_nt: TGCAGTGCAAGGACACACTATGGCTACACCTTC; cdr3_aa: CSARTHYGYTF
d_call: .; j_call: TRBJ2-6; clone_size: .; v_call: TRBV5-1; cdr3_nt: TGCGCCAGCAGCTTGGGACCTCGAGGGGCCGGGGCCAACGTCCTGACTTTC; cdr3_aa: CASSLGPRGAGANVLTF
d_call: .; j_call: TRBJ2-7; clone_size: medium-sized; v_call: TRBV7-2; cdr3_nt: TGTGCCAGCAGCTTAGGGGGGGCCCCATTCAACGAGCAGTACTTC; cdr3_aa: CASSLGGAPFNEQYF
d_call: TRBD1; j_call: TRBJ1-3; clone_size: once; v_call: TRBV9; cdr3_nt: TGTGCCAGCAGCGGTCGGCAGGGACAGTCTATCTCTGGAAACACCATATATTTT; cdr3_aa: CASSGRQGQSISGNTIYF
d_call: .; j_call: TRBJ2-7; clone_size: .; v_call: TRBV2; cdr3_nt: TGTGCCAGCAGTGCGGCAGGGCAGGGCGAGCAGTACTTC; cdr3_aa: CASSAAGQGEQYF
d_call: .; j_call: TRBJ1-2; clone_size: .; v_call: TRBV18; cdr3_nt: TGTGCCAGCTCACCACCTGGGGACCAGGGAAGGTACTATGGCTACACCTTC; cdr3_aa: CASSPPGDQGRYYGYTF
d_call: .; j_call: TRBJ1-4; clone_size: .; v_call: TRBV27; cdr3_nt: TGTGCCAGCAGTTTAACCAGGAATGAAAAACTGTTTTTT; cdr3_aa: CASSLTRNEKLFF
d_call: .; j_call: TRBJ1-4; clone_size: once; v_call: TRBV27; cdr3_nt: TGTGCCAGCAGTTTATCGATACAGGGCCTTAATGAAAAACTGTTTTTT; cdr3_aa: CASSLSIQGLNEKLFF
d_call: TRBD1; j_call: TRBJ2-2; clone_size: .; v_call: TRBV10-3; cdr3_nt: TGTGCCATCAGTGAGTCCGCCGGACAGGACCCCCGGGAGCTGTTTTTT; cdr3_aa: CAISESAGQDPRELFF
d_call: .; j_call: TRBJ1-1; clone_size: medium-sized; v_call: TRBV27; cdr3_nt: TGTGCCAGCAGCCTCTCGTTCATGAACACTGAAGCTTTCTTT; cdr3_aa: CASSLSFMNTEAFF
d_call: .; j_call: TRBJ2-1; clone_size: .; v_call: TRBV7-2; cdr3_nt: TGTGCCAGCAGTAGCGGCGCGAGCTCCTACAATGAGCAGTTCTTC; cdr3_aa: CASSSGASSYNEQFF
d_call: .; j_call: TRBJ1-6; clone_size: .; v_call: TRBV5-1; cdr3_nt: TGCGCCAGCAGCTTGGAAGGGATGTATAATTCACCCCTCCACTTT; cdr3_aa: CASSLEGMYNSPLHF
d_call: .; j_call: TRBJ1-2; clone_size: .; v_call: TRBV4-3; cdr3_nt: TGCGCCAGCAGCCAAGCTCCCACAGGCTCCTATGGCTACACCTTC; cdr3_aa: CASSQAPTGSYGYTF
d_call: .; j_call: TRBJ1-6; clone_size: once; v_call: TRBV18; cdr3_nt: TGTGCCAGCTCACCACCATTTAATTCACCCCTCCACTTT; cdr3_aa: CASSPPFNSPLHF
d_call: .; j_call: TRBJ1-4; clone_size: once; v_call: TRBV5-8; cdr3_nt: TGTGCCAGCAGCTTCCCCGGGACTACGGGTGAAAAACTGTTTTTT; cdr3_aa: CASSFPGTTGEKLFF
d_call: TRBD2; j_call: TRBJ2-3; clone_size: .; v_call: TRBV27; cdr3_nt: TGTGCCAGCAGTTTAAATCATCCTAGCGGGGGGACCACAGATACGCAGTATTTT; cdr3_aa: CASSLNHPSGGTTDTQYF
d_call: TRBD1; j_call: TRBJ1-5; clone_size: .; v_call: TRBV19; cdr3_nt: TGTGCCAGTAGTATGTGGACAGGGACCTATAGCAATCAGCCCCAGCATTTT; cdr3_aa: CASSMWTGTYSNQPQHF
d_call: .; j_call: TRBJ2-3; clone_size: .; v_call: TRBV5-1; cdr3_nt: TGCGCCAGCAGCTTGCTCGGGGCAGGAAATACAGATACGCAGTATTTT; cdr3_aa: CASSLLGAGNTDTQYF
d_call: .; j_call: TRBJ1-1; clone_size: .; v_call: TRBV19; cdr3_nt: TGTGCCAGTAATTTGGGTACTGAAGCTTTCTTT; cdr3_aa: CASNLGTEAFF
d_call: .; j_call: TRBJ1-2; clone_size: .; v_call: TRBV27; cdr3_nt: TGTGCCAGCAGTTTATTGTCGGGGGGCCCTCCGGGTAACTATGGCTACACCTTC; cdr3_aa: CASSLLSGGPPGNYGYTF
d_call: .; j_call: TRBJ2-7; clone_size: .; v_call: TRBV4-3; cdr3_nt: TGCGCCAGCAGCCTCTCAGGCGGAGCCCACTACGAGCAGTACTTC; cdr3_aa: CASSLSGGAHYEQYF
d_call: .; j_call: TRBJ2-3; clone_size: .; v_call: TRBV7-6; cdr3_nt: TGTGCCAGCAGCTTTAGTGACCGACAGACATCCACAGATACGCAGTATTTT; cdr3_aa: CASSFSDRQTSTDTQYF
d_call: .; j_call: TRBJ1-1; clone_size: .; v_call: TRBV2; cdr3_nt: TGTGCCAGCAGTGGGACCCCCCGGGGAAACACTGAAGCTTTCTTT; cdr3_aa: CASSGTPRGNTEAFF
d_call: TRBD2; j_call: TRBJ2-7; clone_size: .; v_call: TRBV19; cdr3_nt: TGTGCCAGTACCCCAACTAGCGGGGCCGCCTACGAGCAGTACTTC; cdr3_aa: CASTPTSGAAYEQYF
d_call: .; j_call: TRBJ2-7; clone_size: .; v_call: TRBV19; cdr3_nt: TGTGCCAGTAGACTCAGGGGGGGAGACTACGAGCAGTACTTC; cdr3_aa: CASRLRGGDYEQYF
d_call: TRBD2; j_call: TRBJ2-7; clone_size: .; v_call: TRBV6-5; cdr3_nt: TGTGCCAGCAGTCCGCCCGGACTAGCATCCTACGAGCAGTACTTC; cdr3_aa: CASSPPGLASYEQYF
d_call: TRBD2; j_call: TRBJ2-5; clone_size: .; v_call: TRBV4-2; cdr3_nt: TGTGCCAGCAGCCAAGATACCACCCCCCCAGGACTAGCGGGATTCCAAGAGACCCAGTACTTC; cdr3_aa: CASSQDTTPPGLAGFQETQYF
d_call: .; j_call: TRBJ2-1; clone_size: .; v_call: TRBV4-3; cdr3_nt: TGCGCCAGCAGCCAAGATCACTCCCTATCCACTGGGGCTACCCCCTACGGTGAGCAGTTCTTC; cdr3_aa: CASSQDHSLSTGATPYGEQFF
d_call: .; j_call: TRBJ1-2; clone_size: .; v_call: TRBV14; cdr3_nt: TGTGCCAGCAGCCAAGTCTCCGGGGGGGATGGCTACACCTTC; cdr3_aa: CASSQVSGGDGYTF
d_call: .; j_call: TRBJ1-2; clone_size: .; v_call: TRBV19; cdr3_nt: TGTGCCAGTAGTATGGACAGCCAGTACTTGAACTATGGCTACACCTTC; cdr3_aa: CASSMDSQYLNYGYTF
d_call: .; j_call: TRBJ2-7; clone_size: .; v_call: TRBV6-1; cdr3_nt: TGTGCCAGCAGTGATAGTGCCTACGAGCAGTACTTC; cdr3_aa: CASSDSAYEQYF
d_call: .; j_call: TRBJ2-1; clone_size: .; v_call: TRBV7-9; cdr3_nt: TGTGCCAGCAGCTTACTCGAGGGGGAGCAGTTCTTC; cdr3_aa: CASSLLEGEQFF
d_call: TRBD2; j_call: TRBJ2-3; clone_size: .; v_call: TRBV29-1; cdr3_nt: TGCAGCGTTGAAGGGCGGACTAGCGGGAACACAGATACGCAGTATTTT; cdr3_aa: CSVEGRTSGNTDTQYF
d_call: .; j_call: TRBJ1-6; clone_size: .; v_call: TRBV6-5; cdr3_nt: TGTGCCAGCACCCTCCAAGGGGGTTTTGAATCACCCCTCCACTTT; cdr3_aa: CASTLQGGFESPLHF
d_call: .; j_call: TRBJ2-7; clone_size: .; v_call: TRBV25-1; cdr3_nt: TGTGCCAGCAGTGAATTGGGCACGCAAATCTACGAGCAGTACTTC; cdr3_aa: CASSELGTQIYEQYF